The 32 T cell receptor beta chains given below trace back to one sample, sequenced in a study of shared clonotypes between healthy human individuals (dated by TCRdb to the early 2020s). Libraries were built with the immunoSEQ multiplex PCR assay. Here the immuneACCESS table is served through TCRdb, limited to in-frame sequences with V and J called. Missing clones are a known gap in these copies; in checked studies unresolved V genes cover under half, and the rest lacks a known reason. The sample table lists some 1 million clones, approximately 68% of them with a count of one. The top ten constitute around 1.4% of the sample. The sample comprised memory CD4+ T cells sorted from blood. This specimen's cell subset or site label, per the study, means: CD45RA-negative fraction. The receptors originated from a man younger than 35 in good health.

The chain links TRBV7-9 to TRBJ2-7; 7 nucleotides line up with TRBD1. The CDR3 runs to 14 residues. Germline loops: CDR1 SEHNR, CDR2 FQNEAQ (reference sequence). Trimming cost V 5 bases and J 9 bases; bases outside gene matches: 13. In nucleotides, the CDR3 is TGTGCCAGCAGCCGAATGGGACAGTCCCAGGGGCAGTACTTC. Its translation: CASSRMGQSQGQYF.

The chain employs TRBV6-1 and TRBJ2-1, with TRBD2 identical over 8 bases. Germline-derived CDR1 and CDR2 are MNHNS and SASEGT. The ends lost 7 bases at V and 7 bases at J; junction bases unmatched: 9. There are 14 residues in the CDR3. As DNA, the CDR3 is TGTGCCAGCACCCGGGGGGGCCATGGGAATGAGCAGTTCTTC. This sequence encodes CASTRGGHGNEQFF.

V is TRBV10-3 and J is TRBJ2-3, with D perhaps TRBD2 (5 bases). The CDR3 contains 14 residues. Trimming took 6 bases from V and 1 from J, leaving 11 bases between them. Per the germline V gene, CDR1 is ENHRY and CDR2 is SYGVKD. CDR3 protein: CAIRDLMGTDTQYF. In DNA form, the CDR3 reads TGTGCCATCAGGGACTTGATGGGCACAGATACGCAGTATTTT.

This sequence joins TRBV4-1 and TRBJ2-7, with 11 bases fitting TRBD2. CDR3 length equals 15 residues. CDR1 is MGHRA and CDR2 is YSYEKL in the germline V gene. V gave up 2 bases and J gave up 2 bases; unmatched junction bases: 2. The CDR3 region is CASSQLAGGPYEQYF. The DNA for the CDR3 is TGCGCCAGCAGCCAACTAGCGGGAGGACCCTACGAGCAGTACTTC.

In nucleotides, the CDR3 is TGTGCCAGCAGCCGCGGGGACAGGGGGTGGGAGACCCAGTACTTC. This codes for CASSRGDRGWETQYF. V is TRBV2 and J is TRBJ2-5; 11 bases agree with TRBD1. CDR1 is SNHLY, CDR2 FYNNEI, per germline. With V trimmed by 6 bases and J by 5 bases, 8 bases remained unmatched. CDR3 length: 15 amino acids.

This chain joins TRBV18 and TRBJ2-7, with D possibly TRBD2 on 6 matching bases. V was pared by 2 bases and J by 4 bases, with 18 bases between. The length of the CDR3 is 16 residues. Germline CDR1 KGHSH, CDR2 LQKENI. The CDR3 DNA sequence: TGTGCCAGCTCACCAAAGGATATGGCGGGGCAGTACGAGCAGTACTTC. Amino acids: CASSPKDMAGQYEQYF.

The chain employs TRBV7-2 and TRBJ2-7; D perhaps matches TRBD2 (6 bases). The CDR3 consists of 15 residues. Germline-derived CDR1 and CDR2 are SGHTA and FQGNSA. The V gene lost 1 base and the J gene lost 3 bases, with 13 bases spanning the gap. CDR3 amino acids: CASSLGVGRDYEQYF. CDR3 coding DNA: TGTGCCAGCAGCTTAGGCGTGGGGCGGGACTACGAGCAGTACTTC.

Comment on this clone: The same CDR3 can be traced to other DNA sequences in this sample. The rearrangement links TRBV5-4 to TRBJ2-7; D may be TRBD1 (6 bases). Trimming pared 0 bases from V and 4 bases from J, leaving 8 bases between. The CDR3 runs to 13 residues. Per germline, CDR1 SGHNT and CDR2 YYREEE (reference sequence). CDR3 in DNA: TGTGCCAGCAGCTTGGGAGGGGGATACGAGCAGTACTTC. It translates to CASSLGGGYEQYF. The full variable domain, rest sourced from reference TRBV5-4 and TRBJ2-7, is ETGVTQSPTHLIKTRGQQVTLRCSSQSGHNTVSWYQQALGQGPQFIFQYYREEENGRGNFPPRFSGLQFPNYSSELNVNALELDDSALYLCASSLGGGYEQYFGPGTRLTVT.

The CDR3 DNA is TGTGCCAGCAGTTACTCGGAGACTGAAGCTTTCTTT. As protein: CASSYSETEAFF. The chain combines TRBV6-6 with TRBJ1-1; D is unclear. The V end was cut by 0 bases, the J end by 5 bases, with 4 bases between. Germline values: CDR1 MNHNY, CDR2 SVGAGI (reference sequence). This CDR3 spans 12 amino acids.

This chain joins TRBV6-1 and TRBJ2-1, with D perhaps being TRBD1 or TRBD2 (5 bases each). V was shortened by 3 bases and J by 0 bases, with 12 bases between the two germline ends. Germline V gene lookup returns CDR1 MNHNS and CDR2 SASEGT. This CDR3 is 16 amino acids long. The CDR3 sequence is CASSERGASSYNEQFF. The CDR3 coding sequence is TGTGCCAGCAGTGAGAGAGGGGCGAGCTCCTACAATGAGCAGTTCTTC.

The chain couples TRBV29-1 to TRBJ2-5; D is uncertain. Germline V gene sequence: CDR1 SQVTM, CDR2 ANQGSEA. V lost 4 bases and J lost 2, with 8 bases in between. The CDR3 is made up of 12 amino acids. The CDR3 nucleotides read TGCAGCGTTGCAGTAGGACAAGAGACCCAGTACTTC. Translated, it gives CSVAVGQETQYF.

This chain uses TRBV19 with TRBJ1-3, with D uncertain. V lost 7 bases and J 0 bases, leaving 16 bases between the germline ends. This CDR3 contains 16 residues. From germline, CDR1 is LNHDA and CDR2 SQIVND (reference sequence). CDR3 nucleotides: TGTGCCAGTACCAATAAGGCAGACCTCTCTGGAAACACCATATATTTT. This codes for CASTNKADLSGNTIYF.

The CDR3 DNA reads TGTGCCAGCAGCTTGGGGCAGGATAATTCACCCCTCCACTTT. Its protein product is CASSLGQDNSPLHF. This chain connects TRBV5-6 to TRBJ1-6; D gene uncertain. The CDR3 is 14 amino acids. CDR1 SGHDT and CDR2 YYEEEE come from the germline V gene. V lost 0 bases, J lost 5 bases, and 6 bases lay in between.

The chain links TRBV9 to TRBJ2-1, with TRBD2 matching 10 bases. CDR1 is SGDLS, CDR2 YYNGEE, per germline. The CDR3 runs 19 residues. V lost 2 bases to trimming and J lost 2 bases; unmatched junction nucleotides: 13. The chain's CDR3 is CASSVGSGRAATPYNEQFF. The DNA for the CDR3 is TGTGCCAGCAGCGTGGGAAGCGGGAGGGCCGCGACCCCCTACAATGAGCAGTTCTTC.

The gene calls are TRBV2 and TRBJ2-3; D is unresolved. The length of the CDR3 is 13 residues. The ends were cut back, 4 bases at V and 2 bases at J, with 7 bases in the middle. Germline V lookup: CDR1 SNHLY, CDR2 FYNNEI. The CDR3 loop reads CASSVGPTDTQYF. CDR3 sequence (DNA): TGTGCCAGCAGTGTCGGTCCCACAGATACGCAGTATTTT.

This clone was recorded once. V and J are TRBV7-2 and TRBJ1-1; weak D call: TRBD1 (6 bases). The CDR3 covers 13 residues. Germline V gene lookup returns CDR1 SGHTA and CDR2 FQGNSA. Trimming cost V 5 bases and J 1 base, with 8 bases left between them. CDR3 protein: CASSMTGNTEAFF. The CDR3, as DNA: TGTGCCAGCAGCATGACAGGGAACACTGAAGCTTTCTTT.

The genes are TRBV27 and TRBJ2-2; tentatively, D is TRBD2 (5 bases). CDR3 size: 16 residues. The V end was cut by 5 bases, the J end by 3 bases, with 16 bases between. Germline lookup yields CDR1 MNHEY and CDR2 SMNVEV (reference sequence). The DNA for the CDR3 is TGTGCCAGCAGTCTCCCACAAAGCGGCCACACCGGGGAGCTGTTTTTT. Translating gives CASSLPQSGHTGELFF.

V is TRBV7-6 and J is TRBJ2-3; D uncertain. Germline lookup yields CDR1 SGHVS and CDR2 FNYEAQ. The CDR3 sequence is 13 residues long. Trimming shortened V by 5 bases and J by 0 bases, and 6 bases separated the two germline ends. In DNA form, the CDR3 reads TGTGCCAGCAGCAGCCCTAGCACAGATACGCAGTATTTT. It encodes CASSSPSTDTQYF.

The J gene is TRBJ2-5, the V gene TRBV29-1; D is ambiguous. The CDR3 loop spans 12 amino acids. V was clipped by 6 bases and J by 5 bases, with 13 bases between them. The germline gives CDR1 SQVTM, CDR2 ANQGSEA. The CDR3 sequence is CSVTSFGETQYF. CDR3 in DNA: TGCAGCGTGACCTCCTTCGGGGAGACCCAGTACTTC.

V gene TRBV6-6 combines with J gene TRBJ2-1; TRBD2 matches 10 bases. V trimming: 6 bases; J trimming: 2 bases; junction bases outside the gene matches: 4. The CDR3 has 15 amino acids. Per germline, CDR1 MNHNY and CDR2 SVGAGI (reference sequence). In DNA form, the CDR3 reads TGTGCCAGCAGCCTAGCGGGGGCCACCTACAATGAGCAGTTCTTC. The encoded protein is CASSLAGATYNEQFF.

The chain recombines TRBV7-2 with TRBJ2-3; the match to TRBD2 covers 9 bases. CDR3 length equals 17 residues. Germline lookup yields CDR1 SGHTA and CDR2 FQGNSA. After removal of 3 bases from V and 3 bases from J, the junction contained 10 bases not matched to a gene. CDR3 amino acids: CASSFGGRAGRTDTQYF. The CDR3 DNA follows: TGTGCCAGCAGCTTTGGCGGGAGGGCCGGGAGGACAGATACGCAGTATTTT.

This clone was counted many times. The V call is TRBV18, the J call TRBJ1-2; 7 bases align to TRBD1. Looked up from germline, CDR1 is KGHSH and CDR2 is LQKENI. The CDR3 spans 14 residues. V lost 5 bases and J lost 3; bases outside the gene matches: 6. The CDR3 sequence: CASSAIGGDYGYTF. The CDR3 DNA follows: TGTGCCAGCTCAGCCATAGGGGGCGACTATGGCTACACCTTC.

This clone was seen only once. This chain connects TRBV18 to TRBJ2-5, with 7 bases matching TRBD2. CDR3 length equals 17 residues. Looked up from germline, CDR1 is KGHSH and CDR2 is LQKENI. The V segment lost 2 bases and the J segment 2 bases; nucleotides outside the gene matches: 11. CDR3 protein: CASSPNWASGTQETQYF. The CDR3 nucleotides are TGTGCCAGCTCACCAAACTGGGCTAGCGGCACACAAGAGACCCAGTACTTC.

The chain combines TRBV6-6 with TRBJ2-3; TRBD2 aligns across 7 bases. Germline CDR1 MNHNY, CDR2 SVGAGI (reference sequence). This CDR3 comprises 15 residues. The trim removed 1 base at V and 1 base at J, leaving 2 bases unmatched. The CDR3 nucleotides are TGTGCCAGCAGTTACTACCGGGGGGGCACAGATACGCAGTATTTT. Its translation is CASSYYRGGTDTQYF.

The genes are TRBV2 and TRBJ2-3; D perhaps matches TRBD2 (6 bases). This CDR3 spans 13 amino acids. CDR1 is SNHLY, CDR2 FYNNEI, per germline. Deletions cut 7 bases from V and 4 bases from J, with 12 bases between. CDR3 nucleotides: TGTGCCAGCACTCAGACTAGTTCAGATACGCAGTATTTT. Residues: CASTQTSSDTQYF.

To note about this clone: Different DNA sequences within this sample yield the same CDR3. The V call is TRBV5-1, the J call TRBJ1-5; no clear D. V lost 4 bases to trimming and J lost 0 bases, with 5 bases between them. The CDR3 runs 13 residues. Germline CDR1 is SGHRS and CDR2 is YFSETQ. The CDR3 nucleotides are TGCGCCAGCAGCCGCGATAGCAATCAGCCCCAGCATTTT. This encodes CASSRDSNQPQHF.

V gene TRBV19 combines with J gene TRBJ2-2; 9 bases map to TRBD1. With V trimmed by 3 bases and J by 8 bases, 4 bases remained unmatched. The CDR3 spans 14 residues. The V gene's germline CDR1 is LNHDA and CDR2 SQIVND (reference sequence). CDR3: CASSIGQGTGELFF. In DNA, the CDR3 is TGTGCCAGTAGTATTGGACAGGGGACAGGGGAGCTGTTTTTT.

This sequence joins TRBV6-1 and TRBJ1-6; no reliable D call. The CDR3 is made up of 14 amino acids. The ends were cut back, 7 bases at V and 3 bases at J, with 10 bases in the middle. CDR1 is MNHNS and CDR2 is SASEGT in the germline V gene. The CDR3 spells CASKSELYNSPLHF. The CDR3 nucleotides read TGTGCCAGCAAATCAGAACTCTATAATTCACCCCTCCACTTT.

The CDR3 DNA reads as TGTGCCATCAGTGAGTCGGGGACAGGGACTACCCATGGCTACACCTTC. It is translated as CAISESGTGTTHGYTF. The chain employs TRBV10-3 and TRBJ1-2; 9 bases align to TRBD1. V lost 0 bases and J lost 6; bases outside the gene matches: 8. The CDR3 sequence is 16 residues long. Germline values: CDR1 ENHRY, CDR2 SYGVKD.

A single count supports this clone. The CDR3 loop is CASKQGATNEKLFF. In nucleotides, the CDR3 is TGCGCCAGCAAACAGGGCGCCACTAATGAAAAACTGTTTTTT. J is TRBJ1-4 and V is TRBV5-1; possibly TRBD1 for D (6 bases). The CDR3 length is 14 residues. Trimming took off 6 bases at V and 2 bases at J, with 11 bases between the two ends. Germline CDR1 and CDR2: SGHRS and YFSETQ.

The V and J genes are TRBV9 and TRBJ2-5; no clear D gene. The length of the CDR3 is 15 residues. The V and J ends lost 1 base and 5 bases respectively, with 15 bases between them. Per the germline V gene, CDR1 is SGDLS and CDR2 is YYNGEE. Here the CDR3 reads CASSVNTGYGETQYF. Here the CDR3 DNA reads TGTGCCAGCAGCGTAAATACGGGTTATGGTGAGACCCAGTACTTC.

This chain links TRBV7-9 with TRBJ1-5, with D perhaps TRBD1 (5 bases). With 3 bases removed from V and 4 bases from J, the gap between germline ends came to 10 bases. This CDR3 has 14 residues. Looked up from germline, CDR1 is SEHNR and CDR2 is FQNEAQ (reference sequence). The CDR3 region has the DNA TGTGCCAGCAGCTTCTCAAGGGGAAATCAGCCCCAGCATTTT. It encodes CASSFSRGNQPQHF.